A single sample gave rise to the 16 T cell receptor beta chains below, sequenced in a study of cytomegalovirus exposure and HLA in healthy donors. 13 Jbeta primers and 60 Vbeta primers were used for the PCR. Data came from immunoSEQ multiplex PCR; TCRdb stores just in-frame clones and leaves some out. The sample consists of 270,000 or so clones, 75% to 90% of them appearing once. Sequencing was carried out using PBMCs. Every receptor here comes from a man aged 40-49 years in good health and CMV-seropositive.

The chain carries TRBV11-2 and TRBJ1-1; D remains ambiguous. Trimming stripped 6 bases from V and 4 bases from J, with 6 bases between. There are 11 residues in the CDR3. Germline-derived CDR1 and CDR2 are SGHAT and FQNNGV. CDR3 in DNA: TGTGCCAGCAGATTGAGCACTGAAGCTTTCTTT. Amino acids: CASRLSTEAFF.

This chain connects TRBV30 to TRBJ1-1, with D possibly being TRBD1 (5 bases). V was cut by 1 base and J by 3 bases, with 12 bases left in between. The CDR3 totals 14 residues. Per the germline V gene, CDR1 is GTSNPN and CDR2 is SVGIG (reference sequence). The DNA of the CDR3 is TGTGCCTGGAGTGATCGGGGGTCCTACACTGAAGCTTTCTTT. Its protein is CAWSDRGSYTEAFF. Drawing the rest from reference TRBV30 and TRBJ1-1, the complete variable domain is SQTIHQWPATLVQPVGSPLSLECTVEGTSNPNLYWYRQAAGRGLQLLFYSVGIGQISSEVPQNLSASRPQDRQFILSSKKLLLSDSGFYLCAWSDRGSYTEAFFGQGTRLTVV.

The genes are TRBV28 and TRBJ1-1; D not resolved. Germline CDR1 reads MDHEN; CDR2 reads SYDVKM. Trimming took 2 bases from V and 1 from J, leaving 11 bases between them. This CDR3 spans 15 amino acids. CDR3 sequence reads: CASSLPLISNTEAFF. The DNA for the CDR3 is TGTGCCAGCAGTTTACCCCTTATATCGAACACTGAAGCTTTCTTT.

The sample holds a few counts of this clone. The gene calls are TRBV19 and TRBJ1-4; the D is unclear. Trimming left V 8 bases short and J 8 bases short, with 18 bases between. This CDR3 spans 14 amino acids. Germline V CDR1 and CDR2: LNHDA, SQIVND (reference sequence). CDR3 sequence reads: CASYHSAGNEKLFF. The CDR3 region has the DNA TGTGCCAGTTACCACTCTGCGGGGAACGAAAAACTGTTTTTT. The whole variable domain, filled in from reference TRBV19 and TRBJ1-4, reads DGGITQSPKYLFRKEGQNVTLSCEQNLNHDAMYWYRQDPGQGLRLIYYSQIVNDFQKGDIAEGYSVSREKKESFPLTVTSAQKNPTAFYLCASYHSAGNEKLFFGSGTQLSVL.

V and J are TRBV27 and TRBJ2-7; perhaps TRBD2 as D (6 bases). The CDR3 covers 14 residues. Looked up from germline, CDR1 is MNHEY and CDR2 is SMNVEV (reference sequence). Trimming stripped 7 bases from V and 2 bases from J, with 15 bases between. The CDR3 reads CASTARDSPYEQYF. Written as DNA, the CDR3 is TGTGCCAGCACTGCTAGGGACTCGCCCTACGAGCAGTACTTC.

The CDR3 DNA reads as TGTGCCAGCAGCTTTGCCGGGGGGCCCCAGCATTTT. Its translation: CASSFAGGPQHF. This sequence joins TRBV5-8 and TRBJ1-5; a possible D gene is TRBD1 (5 bases). V lost 2 bases and J 9 bases, leaving 9 bases between the germline ends. The CDR3 loop spans 12 amino acids. Germline V gives CDR1 SGHTS, CDR2 YDEGEE. Full variable domain (outside the CDR3, taken from reference TRBV5-8 and TRBJ1-5): EAGVTQSPTHLIKTRGQQATLRCSPISGHTSVYWYQQALGLGLQFLLWYDEGEERNRGNFPPRFSGRQFPNYSSELNVNALELEDSALYLCASSFAGGPQHFGDGTRLSIL.

This clone was counted between two and nine times. The V gene is TRBV7-2, the J gene TRBJ2-7, with no clear D. This CDR3 region has 15 residues. Germline loops: CDR1 SGHTA, CDR2 FQGNSA. Trimming removed 5 bases from V and 2 bases from J, with 16 bases in between. CDR3 sequence reads: CASSPRSAKTYEQYF. The CDR3, as DNA: TGTGCCAGCAGCCCAAGGAGCGCTAAGACCTACGAGCAGTACTTC. The whole variable domain, filled in from reference TRBV7-2 and TRBJ2-7, reads GAGVSQSPSNKVTEKGKDVELRCDPISGHTALYWYRQSLGQGLEFLIYFQGNSAPDKSGLPSDRFSAERTGGSVSTLTIQRTQQEDSAVYLCASSPRSAKTYEQYFGPGTRLTVT.

The chain employs TRBV4-2 and TRBJ1-6, with 8 bases identical to TRBD1. V lost 4 bases to trimming and J lost 9 bases; unmatched junction nucleotides: 11. The CDR3 runs 16 residues. The germline V gene has CDR1 LGHNA and CDR2 YNFKEQ. CDR3 in DNA: TGTGCCAGCAGCCGAAGGACAGGGACCGTAGGTTCACCCCTCCACTTT. It specifies CASSRRTGTVGSPLHF.

This chain uses TRBV28 with TRBJ1-2, with 8 positions matching TRBD1. Per the germline V gene, CDR1 is MDHEN and CDR2 is SYDVKM. The CDR3 loop spans 12 amino acids. J lost 8 bases, V lost 4 bases, and 3 bases had no gene match. The CDR3 bases are TGTGCCAGCAGTTCACAGGGGGAGGGCTACACCTTC. This encodes CASSSQGEGYTF.

Details on this clone: Distinct nucleotide sequences in the sample also encode this CDR3. This chain joins TRBV12-5 and TRBJ2-3; TRBD2 agrees at 13 bases. The CDR3 loop spans 17 amino acids. In germline, CDR1 is LGHNT, CDR2 FRNRAP. With V trimmed by 2 bases and J by 5 bases, 7 bases remained unmatched. CDR3 sequence (DNA): TGTGCTAGTGGTTTGATCGGACTAGCGGGAGCCAAAGATACGCAGTATTTT. The encoded protein is CASGLIGLAGAKDTQYF.

The chain carries TRBV7-2 and TRBJ2-1; possibly TRBD1 for D (5 bases). The CDR3 is 14 amino acids. V was shortened by 0 bases and J by 4 bases, with 7 bases between the two germline ends. Per germline, CDR1 SGHTA and CDR2 FQGNSA. The DNA of the CDR3 is TGTGCCAGCAGCTTAGCGACAGAGTACAATGAGCAGTTCTTC. Protein: CASSLATEYNEQFF.

Of note for this clone: This sample includes further DNA sequences coding for the same CDR3. The chain joins TRBV5-1 to TRBJ1-5; the match to TRBD1 covers 10 bases. J gave up 2 bases and V 4 bases, and 3 bases lay outside the gene matches. Per germline, CDR1 SGHRS and CDR2 YFSETQ. The CDR3 is 15 residues long. The CDR3 spells CASSLGTGGNQPQHF. In nucleotides, the CDR3 is TGCGCCAGCAGCCTCGGGACAGGGGGCAATCAGCCCCAGCATTTT.

The chain has TRBV7-9 and TRBJ2-5; tentative D call: TRBD2 (5 bases). Germline V gives CDR1 SEHNR, CDR2 FQNEAQ (reference sequence). This CDR3 contains 15 residues. The ends were cut back, 5 bases at V and 5 bases at J, with 18 bases in the middle. CDR3 DNA sequence: TGTGCCAGCAGCCTACTATCGAGGGTCGGGGAGACCCAGTACTTC. Translating gives CASSLLSRVGETQYF.

The gene calls are TRBV7-2 and TRBJ1-1; the match to TRBD1 covers 11 bases. Germline V gives CDR1 SGHTA, CDR2 FQGNSA. The length of the CDR3 is 15 residues. V trimming: 1 base; J trimming: 6 bases; junction bases outside the gene matches: 4. CDR3 bases: TGTGCCAGCAGCTTAGGAGGGACAGGGGGGGCTGAAGCTTTCTTT. Amino acid sequence: CASSLGGTGGAEAFF.

The chain couples TRBV7-8 to TRBJ1-2; D is uncertain. The germline V and J ends were trimmed by 2 bases and 8 bases, with 12 bases remaining between them. Germline V CDR1 and CDR2: SGHVS, FQNEAQ. The CDR3 contains 13 residues. The chain's CDR3 is CASSLWGEKGYTF. The CDR3 DNA follows: TGTGCCAGCAGCTTATGGGGAGAGAAAGGCTACACCTTC.

The gene calls are TRBV25-1 and TRBJ1-6; 7 bases fit TRBD1. The CDR3 is made up of 13 amino acids. Germline V lookup: CDR1 MGHDK, CDR2 SYGVNS. Trimming took 1 base from V and 18 from J; bases not matched to a gene: 9. For the CDR3, the DNA is TGTGCCAGCAGTGAATTCGTAGGGGGCCGTCGCCACTTT. This translates into CASSEFVGGRRHF.